This T cell receptor beta chain was profiled in a study of blood T cell repertoires in COVID-19. Looking at the study overall: There were acute and convalescent COVID-19 samples, and they came from the United States, Italy and Spain. From T cells, B-cell-depleted T cells, or PBMCs came the material, which was cDNA or gDNA.

Authors' processing steps: Amplification of reference gene primers provided the estimated nucleated cell counts. Assay used: immunoSEQ multiplex PCR; TCRdb lists only in-frame clones, some missing. D and trimming come from the DNA, and the V and J calls and clone size come from that table. The sample includes around 30,000 clones, 65% to 70% seen only once; the top ten take roughly a sixth. CDR1 is LGHDT and CDR2 is YNNKEL in the germline V gene (reference sequence). The ends lost 6 bases at V and 7 bases at J; junction bases unmatched: 4. The CDR3 runs 14 residues. The material sequenced was peripheral blood. The chain links TRBV3-1 (or the pseudogene TRBV3-2) to TRBJ2-1, with TRBD2 matching 12 bases. The TCR was taken from a human donor in a cohort sampled during active COVID-19. The CDR3 sequence: CASRTSGSQNEQFF. CDR3 nucleotide sequence: TGTGCCAGCAGGACTAGCGGGAGTCAGAATGAGCAGTTCTTC.